This T cell receptor (beta chain) was captured by sequencing in a study of CD8 T cells in ankylosing spondylitis. Study-wide points: What seemed typical of ankylosing spondylitis blood was a TCR beta motif built from roughly 8 highly homologous variants.

For this clonotype: Its antigen remains unidentified.

V was shortened by 4 bases and J by 9 bases, with 13 bases between the two germline ends. The CDR3 loop spans 13 amino acids. Germline values: CDR1 SNHLY, CDR2 FYNNEI. TCRdb recomputed calls from the 5' RACE reads with MiXCR, one row per CDR3 protein. The data contain roughly 470,000 distinct CDR3 sequences, 25% to 30% of them singletons. The sequenced sample was blood, either unsorted or a sorted T cell fraction (not recorded which). The TCR was taken from a male donor with ankylosing spondylitis. The V call is TRBV2, the J call TRBJ2-1, with D unresolved. The CDR3 spells CASSVLGWSEQFF. Here the CDR3 DNA reads TGTGCCAGCAGTGTGCTAGGATGGAGTGAGCAGTTCTTC.